This T cell receptor beta chain was found in a study of shared clonotypes between healthy human individuals. V lost 6 bases and J 6 bases, leaving 12 bases between the germline ends. The CDR3 is 12 residues long. Per germline, CDR1 MDHEN and CDR2 SYDVKM. TCRdb's copy holds only in-frame clones and misses some; the assay was immunoSEQ multiplex PCR. The repertoire holds approximately 640,000 clones, with approximately 79% as singletons. Notes on this clone: Its matching antigen is unknown.

General study findings and limits: Several donors had about 5% of their naive CD4 clonotypes in common. Sampling covered blood only; tissue repertoires likely differ.

The receptor's source is a young woman in good health. Sequenced material: memory CD4+ T cells sorted from blood. The subset denotes: CD45RA-negative fraction. The chain links TRBV28 to TRBJ2-7, with D perhaps being TRBD1 or TRBD2 (5 bases each). The CDR3, as DNA: TGTGCCAGCAGCCCGGGACCTGGCGAGCAGTACTTC. This codes for CASSPGPGEQYF. Full variable domain (rest looked up from reference TRBV28 and TRBJ2-7): DVKVTQSSRYLVKRTGEKVFLECVQDMDHENMFWYRQDPGLGLRLIYFSYDVKMKEKGDIPEGYSVSREKKERFSLILESASTNQTSMYLCASSPGPGEQYFGPGTRLTVT.